What follows describes a single T cell receptor beta chain. What it binds is unknown. Deletions cut 0 bases from V and 1 base from J, with 9 bases between. Germline CDR1 reads MGHRA; CDR2 reads YSYEKL. The CDR3 contains 15 residues. This record belongs to a study of blood T cells in healthy people across ages. Study-wide findings and caveats: Diversity estimated from one million T cells was considered an underestimate. Fewer expanded clones and more diversity marked long-lived versus aged donors. Unsorted PBMCs ruled out conclusive naive versus antigen-experienced comparison.

A J-beta primer mix and a sample-barcoded 5' primer were used in a second PCR of roughly 7 to 12 cycles. Through a template-switch adaptor with 12 random nucleotides, each cDNA molecule received a tag. TCRdb itself ran the 5' RACE reads through MiXCR, one entry per CDR3 protein. Found here are about a million distinct CDR3 sequences, more than 30% of them singletons; the top ten hold 10% to 15%. The gene calls are TRBV4-1 and TRBJ1-1; a weak D match, TRBD1 (6 bases). The sequencing input was blood. This sequence originates from a man younger than 35 in good health. This CDR3 reads CASSQEAGANTEAFF. In DNA form, the CDR3 reads TGCGCCAGCAGCCAAGAGGCAGGGGCGAACACTGAAGCTTTCTTT.